This TCR beta chain comes out of a study of shared clonotypes between healthy human individuals. Assay: immunoSEQ multiplex PCR; the TCRdb copy retains only in-frame clones and omits some. Altogether around 990,000 clones are present, about 80% being singletons, with the ten largest covering roughly 0.83%. CDR1 and CDR2 (germline): SNHLY, FYNNEI. The junction had 5 bases not matched to a gene; V was cut back by 2 bases and J by 7 bases. The length of the CDR3 is 14 residues. This chain uses TRBV2 with TRBJ1-5, with 7 bases identical to TRBD1. Sequencing used memory CD4+ T cells from PBMCs. Indicated subset: CD45RA-negative fraction. The receptor's source is a man younger than 35 in good health. Some clones in this sample may be carry-over from other donors' samples. The chain's CDR3 is CASSEMTGIQPQHF. As DNA, the CDR3 is TGTGCCAGCAGTGAAATGACAGGGATACAGCCCCAGCATTTT.